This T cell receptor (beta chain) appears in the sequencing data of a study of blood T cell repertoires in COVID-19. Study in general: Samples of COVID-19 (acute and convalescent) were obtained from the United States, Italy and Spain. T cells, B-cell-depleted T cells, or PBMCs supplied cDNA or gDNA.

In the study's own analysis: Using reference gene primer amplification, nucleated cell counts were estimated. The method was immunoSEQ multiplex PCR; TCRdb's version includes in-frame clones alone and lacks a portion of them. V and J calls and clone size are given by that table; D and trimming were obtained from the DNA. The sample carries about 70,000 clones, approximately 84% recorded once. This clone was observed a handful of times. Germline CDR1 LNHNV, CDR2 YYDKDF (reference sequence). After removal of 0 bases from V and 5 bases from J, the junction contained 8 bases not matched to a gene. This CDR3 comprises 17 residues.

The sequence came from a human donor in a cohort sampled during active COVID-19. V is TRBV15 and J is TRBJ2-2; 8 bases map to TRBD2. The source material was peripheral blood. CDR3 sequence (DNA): TGTGCCACCAGCAGAGATCTCGGGGGGGCATCGACCGGGGAGCTGTTTTTT. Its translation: CATSRDLGGASTGELFF.